A single sample gave rise to the 20 T cell receptor beta chains below, sequenced in a study of response to subunit inactivated influenza vaccine. MiXCR was run by TCRdb on the RT-PCR reads, yielding one entry per CDR3 protein. The sample carries approximately 680,000 distinct CDR3 sequences, approximately 15% recorded once. The sequencing used PBMCs from blood, collected roughly 13 days after vaccination. The receptors shown here come from a man aged 50-59 years who received an inactivated influenza vaccine.

V usage is TRBV25-1 and J usage is TRBJ1-4; D is ambiguous. The CDR3 covers 11 residues. CDR1 MGHDK and CDR2 SYGVNS come from the germline V gene. The germline V and J ends were trimmed by 7 bases and 8 bases, with 8 bases remaining between them. The CDR3 loop is CASNFGEKLFF. CDR3 coding DNA: TGTGCCAGCAATTTTGGGGAAAAACTGTTTTTT.

This clonotype was observed a handful of times. The chain links TRBV5-1 to TRBJ2-5; D is possibly TRBD1 (5 bases). The CDR3 length is 14 residues. V was clipped by 0 bases and J by 6 bases, with 12 bases between them. Germline CDR1 and CDR2: SGHRS and YFSETQ. This CDR3 is CASSLEGPRKTQYF. The CDR3 DNA reads as TGCGCCAGCAGCTTGGAGGGGCCTCGAAAGACCCAGTACTTC.

In its sample, this clonotype was seen a few times. The V call is TRBV4-2, the J call TRBJ2-1; possible D gene TRBD2, 6 bases. This CDR3 is built from 17 residues. The V gene's germline CDR1 is LGHNA and CDR2 YNFKEQ. The V and J ends lost 4 bases and 0 bases respectively, with 16 bases between them. CDR3 protein: CASSLRLVTNSYNEQFF. Here the CDR3 DNA reads TGTGCCAGCAGCCTAAGACTAGTTACCAACTCCTACAATGAGCAGTTCTTC.

The chain recombines TRBV4-2 with TRBJ2-3; 13 bases fit TRBD2. Germline values: CDR1 LGHNA, CDR2 YNFKEQ. The CDR3 covers 16 residues. With V trimmed by 3 bases and J by 6 bases, 6 bases remained unmatched. The DNA for the CDR3 is TGTGCCAGCAGCCATCCTACTAGCGGGGGGGCGGATACGCAGTATTTT. Encoded protein: CASSHPTSGGADTQYF.

This clonotype was counted between two and nine times. The genes are TRBV20-1 and TRBJ2-7; TRBD1 is a possible D gene (6 bases). There are 13 residues in the CDR3. Germline lookup yields CDR1 DFQATT and CDR2 SNEGSKA (reference sequence). Trimming removed 6 bases at V and 1 base at J, with 13 bases between. CDR3 sequence (DNA): TGCAGTGCACCGGTCACAGGGTCCTACGAGCAGTACTTC. This codes for CSAPVTGSYEQYF.

The V and J genes are TRBV2 and TRBJ2-7; the match to TRBD1 covers 8 bases. Germline CDR1 and CDR2: SNHLY and FYNNEI. After removal of 4 bases from V and 5 bases from J, the junction contained 7 bases not matched to a gene. The CDR3 has 14 residues. The CDR3 here is CASSGRTGSNEQYF. CDR3 nucleotide sequence: TGTGCCAGCAGTGGACGGACAGGGTCCAACGAGCAGTACTTC. The full variable domain, rest sourced from reference TRBV2 and TRBJ2-7, is EPEVTQTPSHQVTQMGQEVILRCVPISNHLYFYWYRQILGQKVEFLVSFYNNEISEKSEIFDDQFSVERPDGSNFTLKIRSTKLEDSAMYFCASSGRTGSNEQYFGPGTRLTVT.

The chain couples TRBV6-5 to TRBJ2-5, with a weak D call TRBD2 (5 bases). The CDR3 length is 15 residues. Germline assignment: CDR1 MNHEY and CDR2 SVGAGI. V shed 4 bases and J shed 2 bases, with 14 bases lying between them. Written as DNA, the CDR3 is TGTGCCAGCAGTTTCCTCTCACTAGAACAAGAGACCCAGTACTTC. Protein product: CASSFLSLEQETQYF.

CDR3 residues: CASSFGLDDEQYF. The CDR3 DNA sequence: TGTGCCAGCAGCTTTGGGCTGGATGACGAGCAGTACTTC. The chain carries TRBV7-9 and TRBJ2-7; D is uncertain. CDR1 is SEHNR and CDR2 is FQNEAQ in the germline V gene (reference sequence). CDR3 length: 13 residues. V lost 3 bases and J lost 5, with 11 bases in between.

This clonotype has a handful of counts. The chain carries TRBV9 and TRBJ1-2; no firm D call. Trimming removed 0 bases at V and 4 bases at J, with 7 bases between. CDR3 size: 13 residues. The V gene's germline CDR1 is SGDLS and CDR2 YYNGEE. CDR3 loop: CASSVDTAYGYTF. In nucleotides, the CDR3 is TGTGCCAGCAGCGTAGATACAGCCTATGGCTACACCTTC.

This clonotype has more than one count but fewer than ten. The chain joins TRBV11-2 to TRBJ2-1; TRBD2 matches 8 bases. The CDR3 spans 19 residues. Trimming cost V 5 bases and J 0 bases; bases outside gene matches: 15. Germline values: CDR1 SGHAT, CDR2 FQNNGV. As DNA, the CDR3 is TGTGCCAGCAGCACCAGGACTTTCGGGGGGGGGCCCTCCTACAATGAGCAGTTCTTC. This sequence encodes CASSTRTFGGGPSYNEQFF.

The chain combines TRBV4-3 with TRBJ1-1; D is ambiguous. Germline V gene data show CDR1 as LGHNA and CDR2 as YSLEER. CDR3 size: 13 residues. V lost 0 bases to trimming and J lost 5 bases, with 7 bases between them. CDR3 region: CASSQDLSTEAFF. The CDR3 DNA is TGCGCCAGCAGCCAAGACTTGTCTACTGAAGCTTTCTTT.

The gene calls are TRBV20-1 and TRBJ1-5; 8 nucleotides match TRBD1. This CDR3 contains 16 residues. Per the germline V gene, CDR1 is DFQATT and CDR2 is SNEGSKA (reference sequence). Losses at the gene ends were 6 bases for V and 4 bases for J; bases not matched to a gene: 14. The CDR3 DNA reads as TGCAGTGCCGGGCGACAGGGGATAAGCTTGAATCAGCCCCAGCATTTT. Protein sequence: CSAGRQGISLNQPQHF.

V usage is TRBV10-3 and J usage is TRBJ2-2, with TRBD1 as a possible D gene (6 bases). The V and J ends lost 6 bases and 4 bases respectively, with 9 bases between them. The CDR3 totals 13 residues. Germline V lookup: CDR1 ENHRY, CDR2 SYGVKD. The CDR3 DNA reads as TGTGCCATCAGCGGACAGACCACCGGGGAGCTGTTTTTT. Amino acid sequence: CAISGQTTGELFF.

The sample holds many counts of this clonotype. The rearrangement links TRBV12-3 or TRBV12-4 to TRBJ2-1, with 9 bases matching TRBD1. The V segment lost 7 bases and the J segment 4 bases; nucleotides outside the gene matches: 5. The CDR3 totals 14 residues. The CDR3 sequence is CASTSGTGYNEQFF. CDR3 DNA: TGTGCCAGCACCAGCGGGACAGGGTACAATGAGCAGTTCTTC.

The table lists this clonotype with a few counts. The rearrangement uses TRBV7-9 and TRBJ2-7; D gene uncertain. The CDR3 has 13 residues. The V and J ends lost 5 bases and 6 bases respectively, with 14 bases between them. CDR1 and CDR2 (germline): SEHNR, FQNEAQ (reference sequence). DNA for the CDR3: TGTGCCAGCAGCACCCAGGACCTAGGCGAGCAGTACTTC. Its protein is CASSTQDLGEQYF.

This clonotype has more than one count but fewer than ten. The CDR3: CASSFSSGNIKYNEQFF. The CDR3 region has the DNA TGTGCCAGCAGTTTCTCCAGCGGGAATATTAAGTACAATGAGCAGTTCTTC. The chain couples TRBV12-3 or TRBV12-4 to TRBJ2-1; 7 bases line up with TRBD2. The CDR3 totals 17 residues. Trimming took 3 bases from V and 4 from J; bases not matched to a gene: 12.

The chain carries TRBV9 and TRBJ1-1, with no clear D. CDR3 size: 16 residues. V was pared by 0 bases and J by 1 base, with 13 bases between. Germline V CDR1 and CDR2: SGDLS, YYNGEE. CDR3 in DNA: TGTGCCAGCAGCGTAGGAGTTTGGAGCGGGAACACTGAAGCTTTCTTT. Its translation is CASSVGVWSGNTEAFF. The whole variable domain, remainder taken from reference TRBV9 and TRBJ1-1, is DSGVTQTPKHLITATGQRVTLRCSPRSGDLSVYWYQQSLDQGLQFLIQYYNGEERAKGNILERFSAQQFPDLHSELNLSSLELGDSALYFCASSVGVWSGNTEAFFGQGTRLTVV.

CDR3 amino acids: CASSNAGASYNEQFF. The CDR3 nucleotides are TGCGCCAGCAGCAACGCGGGGGCGAGCTACAATGAGCAGTTCTTC. The genes are TRBV4-1 and TRBJ2-1; D possibly corresponds to TRBD2 (7 bases). Germline CDR1 MGHRA, CDR2 YSYEKL. Trimming removed 5 bases from V and 3 bases from J, with 14 bases in between. The CDR3 contains 15 residues.

The gene calls are TRBV7-2 and TRBJ1-6; 9 bases map to TRBD1. The length of the CDR3 is 17 residues. In germline, CDR1 is SGHTA, CDR2 FQGNSA. V dropped 1 base and J dropped 9; count of bases not matched to a gene: 10. The CDR3 DNA sequence: TGTGCCAGCAGCTTAGTGCCCCCGGGACAGGGTGTTTCACCCCTCCACTTT. It is translated as CASSLVPPGQGVSPLHF.

The chain couples TRBV28 to TRBJ2-3; 8 positions agree with TRBD1. From germline, CDR1 is MDHEN and CDR2 SYDVKM. The CDR3 totals 15 residues. The J segment lost 9 bases and the V segment lost 4 bases, leaving 12 bases of the junction unmatched. The CDR3 here is CASSSTGGVPWTQYF. CDR3 sequence (DNA): TGTGCCAGCAGTTCTACAGGGGGAGTTCCTTGGACGCAGTATTTT.